This T cell receptor beta chain is drawn from a study of type 1 regulatory T cells. Turning to the study itself: T-allo10 is a Tr1-enriched, alloantigen-specific CD4 T cell product made in vitro.

CDR3 length: 16 residues. Deletions cut 1 base from V and 4 bases from J, with 14 bases between. TCRdb recomputed calls from the reads with MiXCR, one row per CDR3 protein. The sample contains over 90,000 distinct CDR3 sequences, roughly a third of which appear only once. This chain links TRBV12-3 or TRBV12-4 with TRBJ2-1, with D possibly being TRBD2 (5 bases). This sequence was found in a human donor in good health. Material: CD4+ T cells, either the whole sample or a sorted fraction (not recorded which). The DNA of the CDR3 is TGTGCCAGCAGTTTAGACCGGCCGGCGGGTTACAATGAGCAGTTCTTC. Its translation is CASSLDRPAGYNEQFF.